This is a list of T cell receptor beta chains from one sample in a study of blood T cell repertoires in COVID-19. Profiling relied on immunoSEQ multiplex PCR, and the TCRdb table lists in-frame clones only, not all of them. In the table there are around 24,000 clones, 89% of which are singletons. Sample: peripheral blood. The receptors stem from a woman between 70 and 85 years old with active COVID-19. Each CDR3 is given with its conserved first and last residue. D genes are given only for firm matches. Some rows have no size entry. The others give once, few or many, or a class for an expanded clone.

>TRBV6-6|TRBD1|NA|TRBJ2-7
TGTGCCAGCAATAAGGGAGGGACAGGGAATTTCAACGAGCAGTACTTC
CASNKGGTGNFNEQYF
>TRBV9|TRBD1|NA|TRBJ1-2
TGTGCCAGCAGCGGGGGACAGGGATATGGCTACACCTTC
CASSGGQGYGYTF
>TRBV24-1|TRBD1|NA|TRBJ2-2
TGTGCCACCAGCCCCCGACAGGGGAGCACCGGGGAGCTGTTTTTT
CATSPRQGSTGELFF
>TRBV2|NA|NA|TRBJ2-7
TGTGCCAGCAGTATTCAGGGGAATGCATACGAGCAGTACTTC
CASSIQGNAYEQYF
>TRBV6-1|TRBD1|NA|TRBJ1-1
TGTGCCAGCAGTGAACCTCATGACAGGGGGGTTATCCTCAGCCCCGAAGCTTTCTTT
CASSEPHDRGVILSPEAFF
>TRBV11-3|NA|NA|TRBJ2-7
TGTGCCAGCAGCACACTGTCTGGAGGGGAGCAGTACTTC
CASSTLSGGEQYF
>TRBV19|NA|NA|TRBJ1-1
TGTGCCACCAGGGGTGGGAACACTGAAGCTTTCTTT
CATRGGNTEAFF
>TRBV6-5|TRBD1|NA|TRBJ1-1
TGTGCCAGCAGACCGACAGGGGGAAACACTGAAGCTTTCTTT
CASRPTGGNTEAFF
>TRBV7-3|NA|NA|TRBJ1-4
TGTGCCAGCAGCTCATCAACTAATGAAAAACTGTTTTTT
CASSSSTNEKLFF
>TRBV10-3|NA|NA|TRBJ2-2
TGTGCCGTCCGACCTGAGGGGGCCGGGGAGCTGTTTTTT
CAVRPEGAGELFF
>TRBV21-1|NA|NA|TRBJ1-3
TGTGCCAGCAGCCGGACAGTGGGAAACACCATATATTTT
CASSRTVGNTIYF
>TRBV4-3|NA|NA|TRBJ1-2
TGCGCCAGCAGCCGCCAGGGAGGCTACACCTTC
CASSRQGGYTF
>TRBV5-1|TRBD2|NA|TRBJ2-3
TGCGCCAGCAGCTCTAGCGGGGGGCGAAGCACAGATACGCAGTATTTT
CASSSSGGRSTDTQYF
>TRBV7-3|TRBD1|medium-sized|TRBJ2-7
TGTGCCAGCAGCTGGGACAGGGACTACGAGCAGTACTTC
CASSWDRDYEQYF
>TRBV5-1|TRBD1|NA|TRBJ2-7
TGCGCCAGCAGCTTAGGACAGGGCATCAAGGAGCAGTACTTC
CASSLGQGIKEQYF
>TRBV19|NA|once|TRBJ2-5
TGTGCCAGTAGTATCCCAGGGGGGCCCGCTTTGGAGACCCAGTACTTC
CASSIPGGPALETQYF
>TRBV3-1/TRBV3-2|TRBD1|NA|TRBJ1-1
TGTGCCAGCAGCCACCAGGGACAGGGGCAGACTGAAGCTTTCTTT
CASSHQGQGQTEAFF
>TRBV5-6|TRBD2|NA|TRBJ2-3
TGTGCCGTAAGCCGGGGGACTAGCAACACAGATACGCAGTATTTT
CAVSRGTSNTDTQYF
>TRBV25-1|NA|NA|TRBJ2-5
TGTGCCAGCAGTGGAACGACTGCTAGGGAGACCCAGTACTTC
CASSGTTARETQYF
>TRBV5-1|NA|NA|TRBJ2-5
TGCGCCAGCAGCCCCGGGGGAGAGACCCAGTACTTC
CASSPGGETQYF
>TRBV28|TRBD1|NA|TRBJ2-7
TGTGCCAGCAGCTGGGGACAGGGAAAGCAGTACTTC
CASSWGQGKQYF
>TRBV10-3|TRBD1|NA|TRBJ1-2
TGTGCCATCACCGGGACAGAGGAAGGCTACACCTTC
CAITGTEEGYTF
>TRBV3-1/TRBV3-2|TRBD2|NA|TRBJ2-1
TGTGCCAGCAGCCAAGCGGGGGGGCTTTACAATGAGCAGTTCTTC
CASSQAGGLYNEQFF
>TRBV11-2|NA|NA|TRBJ2-2
TGTGCCAGCAGGATGGGACAAAAGAACACCGGGGAGCTGTTTTTT
CASRMGQKNTGELFF
>TRBV5-1|TRBD2|NA|TRBJ2-1
TGCGCCAGCAGCTTGGCTGCTAGCGGGGGTATCCGTGAGTTCTTC
CASSLAASGGIREFF
>TRBV5-1|NA|NA|TRBJ2-7
TGCGCCAGCAGCCCCGCGCTTTCCTACGAGCAGTACTTC
CASSPALSYEQYF
>TRBV5-1|NA|NA|TRBJ2-2
TGCGCCAGCAGCTTGGGAGGGGGAAGCAATCCCGGGGAGCTGTTTTTT
CASSLGGGSNPGELFF
>TRBV28|TRBD2|once|TRBJ2-3
TGTGCCAGCAGCCGACTAGCGGCTCCAGATACGCAGTATTTT
CASSRLAAPDTQYF
>TRBV7-2|NA|NA|TRBJ2-7
TGTGCCAGCAGCTTAGAGGGGGTGGTCTACGAGCAGTACTTC
CASSLEGVVYEQYF
>TRBV2|NA|NA|TRBJ2-7
TGTGCCAGCAGGGAGGAGGACGTCGATTCCTACGAGCAGTACTTC
CASREEDVDSYEQYF
>TRBV19|NA|NA|TRBJ2-5
TGTGCCAGTAGTACCTCTAGCGTTCATCAGACCCAGTACTTC
CASSTSSVHQTQYF
>TRBV5-4|TRBD1|NA|TRBJ1-2
TGTGCCAGCAGCGGAGGGGGCGTGGACTATGGCTACACCTTC
CASSGGGVDYGYTF
>TRBV18|NA|NA|TRBJ1-4
TGTGCCAGCTCCCCGAATCGACAGGCAACTAATGAAAAACTGTTTTTT
CASSPNRQATNEKLFF
>TRBV7-6|TRBD1|NA|TRBJ2-6
TGTGCCAGCAGCTTACAACAGGGGGCTGGGGCCAACGTCCTGACTTTC
CASSLQQGAGANVLTF
>TRBV18|TRBD1|NA|TRBJ2-5
TGTGCCAGCTCATCGGACAGGGGATTTGAAGAGACCCAGTACTTC
CASSSDRGFEETQYF
>TRBV7-3|NA|NA|TRBJ2-7
TGTGCCAGCAGCCCGATTCTCGGCGGGGAGCAGTACTTC
CASSPILGGEQYF
>TRBV19|TRBD1|NA|TRBJ2-7
TGTGCCAGTAGTATAGCTTACGGGACAGCGACCGAGCAGTACTTC
CASSIAYGTATEQYF
>TRBV7-2|TRBD2|once|TRBJ2-7
TGTGCCAGCAGCGGACTAGCGGGGGGGCCCTACGAGCAGTACTTC
CASSGLAGGPYEQYF
>TRBV2|NA|medium-sized|TRBJ2-7
TGTGCCAGCAGTAGGGCAGGGAGGAGCTACGAGCAGTACTTC
CASSRAGRSYEQYF
>TRBV9|NA|once|TRBJ2-2
TGTGCCAGCAGCGGGGGCCCGAACACCGGGGAGCTGTTTTTT
CASSGGPNTGELFF
>TRBV27|TRBD1|NA|TRBJ2-1
TGTGCCAGCAGTCAGGTCTCAGGGGGCCCTTTCTCCTACAATGAGCAGTTCTTC
CASSQVSGGPFSYNEQFF
>TRBV2|NA|NA|TRBJ2-3
TGTGCCAGCACCCACGGTAGCCCTAGCGCAGATACGCAGTATTTT
CASTHGSPSADTQYF
>TRBV7-7|TRBD2|NA|TRBJ2-3
TGTGCTAGCAGCTTAGGACTAGCGGGGGGCTCTAGCACAGATACGCAGTATTTT
CASSLGLAGGSSTDTQYF
>TRBV5-5|TRBD2|NA|TRBJ2-1
TGTGCCAGCAGCTTAAGAGCGGGGGGCTACTCCTACAATGAGCAGTTCTTC
CASSLRAGGYSYNEQFF
>TRBV2|TRBD2|NA|TRBJ2-1
TGTGCCAGCAGTGAAGTTCCAGCGGGGGGGCATAAGTTCTTC
CASSEVPAGGHKFF
>TRBV7-2|NA|few|TRBJ2-3
TGTGCCAGCAGCCTCGAAGGGACTAGCACAGATACGCAGTATTTT
CASSLEGTSTDTQYF
>TRBV7-3|TRBD2|NA|TRBJ2-5
TGTGCCAGCAGCTTGGGGACTAGCGGGGGAGGGGAGACCCAGTACTTC
CASSLGTSGGGETQYF
>TRBV27|TRBD1|NA|TRBJ2-7
TGTGCCAGCAGCCCCAGGGGGCCTAGCTCCTACGAGCAGTACTTC
CASSPRGPSSYEQYF
>TRBV19|TRBD1|NA|TRBJ2-7
TGTGCCAGTAGTCCCGGACAGGGGCCCGCCTACGAGCAGTACTTC
CASSPGQGPAYEQYF
>TRBV28|NA|NA|TRBJ2-4
TGTGCCAGCAGTCCCTCCCGGGAAGCCAAAAACATTCAGTACTTC
CASSPSREAKNIQYF
>TRBV4-1|NA|NA|TRBJ1-2
TGCGCCAGCAGCCAAATCACAGTGGAGGGCTATGGCTACACCTTC
CASSQITVEGYGYTF
>TRBV7-6|TRBD2|NA|TRBJ2-5
TGTGCCAGCAGCTTAGCAGGACTAGCGGGGGGGCCGATGTTGGGAGAGACCCAGTACTTC
CASSLAGLAGGPMLGETQYF
>TRBV27|TRBD2|NA|TRBJ2-1
TGTGCCAGCAGTTTACCCCGACTAGCCGCCACGGCTAATGAGCAGTTCTTC
CASSLPRLAATANEQFF
>TRBV27|TRBD2|NA|TRBJ2-3
TGTGCCAGCAGTTCCTTATTAGCGGGGGGGGTCACAGATACGCAGTATTTT
CASSSLLAGGVTDTQYF
>TRBV7-3|NA|NA|TRBJ1-1
TGTGCCAGCAGCTTAGGACTATTGAACACTGAAGCTTTCTTT
CASSLGLLNTEAFF
>TRBV5-8|TRBD2|NA|TRBJ2-3
TGTGCCAGCAGCTTGAGGCGGGGGGGCGGCACAGATACGCAGTATTTT
CASSLRRGGGTDTQYF
>TRBV4-2|TRBD1|few|TRBJ1-2
TGTGCCAGCAGCGACCTACAGGGGGAGGGGGCCTATGGCTACACCTTC
CASSDLQGEGAYGYTF